These 29 T cell receptor beta chains were sequenced from one sample in a study of blood T cell repertoires in COVID-19. This table comes from immunoSEQ multiplex PCR, and its TCRdb copy is limited to in-frame clones, with some not included. The table shows some 200,000 clones, with around 85% occurring only once. Sequences were obtained from peripheral blood. These receptors were taken from a woman between 55 and 75 years old with acute or convalescent COVID-19.

This chain joins TRBV29-1 and TRBJ1-2; TRBD1 is a possible D gene (6 bases). The CDR3 runs 13 residues. CDR1 SQVTM and CDR2 ANQGSEA come from the germline V gene. V dropped 4 bases and J dropped 7 bases, with 16 bases sitting between them. As DNA, the CDR3 is TGCAGCGTTGGGGCAGGGGTGTTTGCTGGCTACACCTTC. Its translation: CSVGAGVFAGYTF.

The chain uses TRBV6-1 and TRBJ2-3; D perhaps matches TRBD2 (5 bases). CDR3 size: 16 residues. From germline, CDR1 is MNHNS and CDR2 SASEGT. The V and J ends lost 4 bases and 2 bases respectively, with 16 bases between them. CDR3 residues: CASSALASRATDTQYF. The CDR3, as DNA: TGTGCCAGCAGTGCCCTAGCTAGTCGAGCCACAGATACGCAGTATTTT.

V gene TRBV3-1 (or the pseudogene TRBV3-2) combines with J gene TRBJ2-5; 8 positions agree with TRBD2. V was clipped by 4 bases and J by 6 bases; unmatched bases: 10. CDR1 and CDR2 from the germline V gene are LGHDT and YNNKEL (reference sequence). The CDR3 covers 15 residues. CDR3 protein: CASSLRLREAKTQYF. Here the CDR3 DNA reads TGTGCCAGCAGCCTCCGTCTGCGGGAGGCGAAGACCCAGTACTTC.

This chain links TRBV5-1 with TRBJ1-1; D may be TRBD1 (5 bases). The V gene lost 4 bases and the J gene lost 4 bases, with 11 bases spanning the gap. Germline V gene lookup returns CDR1 SGHRS and CDR2 YFSETQ. The CDR3 extends over 13 amino acids. For the CDR3, the DNA is TGCGCCAGCAGCGGGCAGGGTGGCACTGAAGCTTTCTTT. Protein: CASSGQGGTEAFF.

This sequence joins TRBV18 and TRBJ1-2; D is possibly TRBD1 (5 bases). Deletions cut 4 bases from V and 10 bases from J, with 13 bases between. Per the germline V gene, CDR1 is KGHSH and CDR2 is LQKENI. The CDR3 has 12 amino acids. The DNA of the CDR3 is TGTGCCAGCTCACTGGGTTGGGACTCCTACACCTTC. Translating it yields CASSLGWDSYTF.

The chain recombines TRBV9 with TRBJ1-4; 7 nucleotides match TRBD1. CDR1 SGDLS and CDR2 YYNGEE come from the germline V gene. Unmatched junction bases numbered 17, after V lost 4 bases and J lost 11 bases. The CDR3 runs 16 residues. CDR3 DNA sequence: TGTGCCAGCAGCCCGAGGGGGACAGTGTCTAATACGAAACTGTTTTTT. As protein: CASSPRGTVSNTKLFF.

The gene calls are TRBV11-1 and TRBJ2-1; perhaps TRBD2 as D (5 bases). The germline V gene has CDR1 SGHAT and CDR2 FQDESV (reference sequence). Trimming removed 6 bases at V and 13 bases at J, with 16 bases between. CDR3 length: 12 residues. This CDR3 reads CASRSRGSGQFF. CDR3 bases: TGTGCCAGCAGGAGCCGGGGAAGTGGACAGTTCTTC.

CDR3 region: CASSTGTSGRVTGELFF. The CDR3 DNA is TGTGCCAGTAGTACCGGGACTAGCGGGAGAGTCACCGGGGAGCTGTTTTTT. The J gene is TRBJ2-2, the V gene TRBV19; 14 positions match TRBD2. The germline gives CDR1 LNHDA, CDR2 SQIVND (reference sequence). After removal of 4 bases from V and 4 bases from J, the junction contained 5 bases not matched to a gene. The CDR3 loop spans 17 amino acids.

This sequence joins TRBV6-5 and TRBJ1-6; no clear D. Germline V gene data show CDR1 as MNHEY and CDR2 as SVGAGI. The V gene lost 5 bases and the J gene lost 7 bases, with 9 bases spanning the gap. There are 13 residues in the CDR3. The CDR3 loop reads CASSRGLNSPLHF. CDR3 nucleotide sequence: TGTGCCAGCAGTCGCGGACTGAATTCACCCCTCCACTTT.

V usage is TRBV3-1 (or the pseudogene TRBV3-2) and J usage is TRBJ1-2; D possibly corresponds to TRBD1 (5 bases). CDR1 and CDR2 (germline): LGHDT, YNNKEL (reference sequence). V lost 9 bases, J lost 0 bases, and 11 bases lay in between. The CDR3 consists of 13 residues. The CDR3 region is CASSWGSNYGYTF. CDR3 DNA sequence: TGTGCCAGTTCTTGGGGCTCTAACTATGGCTACACCTTC.

This clone occurred a few times. The genes are TRBV5-8 and TRBJ2-3; a possible D gene is TRBD1 (5 bases). The CDR3 covers 15 residues. From germline, CDR1 is SGHTS and CDR2 YDEGEE. Trimming stripped 0 bases from V and 2 bases from J, with 10 bases between. The CDR3 here is CASSLVDRNTDTQYF. For the CDR3, the DNA is TGTGCCAGCAGCTTGGTCGACAGAAACACAGATACGCAGTATTTT.

The chain employs TRBV7-5 and TRBJ2-1; the table's D gene call, TRBD2, was not cross checked with the DNA. TRBV7-5 is described as a pseudogene. This CDR3 comprises 14 residues. The CDR3 nucleotides read TGTGCCAGAAGCTCAGCGGGAAATCACAATGAGCAGTTCTTC. Its translation is CARSSAGNHNEQFF.

This clone was seen more than once but under ten times. The rearrangement links TRBV11-3 to TRBJ1-2, with 9 positions matching TRBD1. Germline V gene sequence: CDR1 SGHNT, CDR2 YENEEA. The CDR3 has 15 residues. After removal of 5 bases from V and 11 bases from J, the junction contained 15 bases not matched to a gene. CDR3 region: CASSPDPGQGRGYTF. CDR3 bases: TGTGCCAGCAGCCCCGACCCGGGACAGGGTAGGGGATACACCTTC.

This clone appeared a few times. J is TRBJ1-4 and V is TRBV7-8; D not certain. V was clipped by 11 bases and J by 4 bases, with 14 bases between them. The CDR3 extends over 13 amino acids. Germline V gene data show CDR1 as SGHVS and CDR2 as FQNEAQ. The CDR3 loop is CAARRGINEKLFF. CDR3 sequence (DNA): TGTGCCGCTCGGAGAGGAATTAATGAAAAACTGTTTTTT.

A note on this clone: This sample also contains other DNA sequences that code for the same CDR3. The chain employs TRBV7-8 and TRBJ2-7; 8 positions match TRBD1. Germline CDR1 is SGHVS and CDR2 is FQNEAQ. The CDR3 length is 14 residues. Trimming at V came to 1 base and at J to 3 bases, leaving 2 bases not matched to a gene. CDR3 nucleotides: TGTGCCAGCAGCTTAGTAGGACAGGGCTACGAGCAGTACTTC. Protein product: CASSLVGQGYEQYF.

The rearrangement uses TRBV6-1 and TRBJ2-1; 8 positions match TRBD2. Germline trimming cut 3 bases from V and 7 bases from J; bases unmatched to any gene: 14. The length of the CDR3 is 17 residues. In germline, CDR1 is MNHNS, CDR2 SASEGT. CDR3 amino acids: CASSDPLGREARNEQFF. In nucleotides, the CDR3 is TGTGCCAGCAGTGACCCGCTCGGGCGGGAGGCGAGGAATGAGCAGTTCTTC.

V usage is TRBV5-1 and J usage is TRBJ2-1, with 12 bases lining up with TRBD2. Looked up from germline, CDR1 is SGHRS and CDR2 is YFSETQ. This CDR3 has 16 residues. J lost 8 bases, V lost 5 bases, and 11 bases had no gene match. CDR3 bases: TGCGCCAGCAGGTTACAGCGGACTAGCGGGATAGATGAGCAGTTCTTC. Translated: CASRLQRTSGIDEQFF.

The J gene is TRBJ2-1, the V gene TRBV5-1, with 9 bases lining up with TRBD1. The CDR3 has 15 residues. From germline, CDR1 is SGHRS and CDR2 YFSETQ. V gave up 4 bases and J gave up 8 bases; unmatched junction bases: 10. CDR3 DNA sequence: TGCGCCAGCAGCCCCCGGGACAGGGCTAGTGATGAGCAGTTCTTC. Translating gives CASSPRDRASDEQFF.

The V gene is TRBV15, the J gene TRBJ2-3; D is possibly TRBD2 (5 bases). This CDR3 is 15 amino acids long. Trimming removed 0 bases at V and 1 base at J, with 8 bases between. Per the germline V gene, CDR1 is LNHNV and CDR2 is YYDKDF (reference sequence). The CDR3 spells CATSREIGGTDTQYF. The CDR3 nucleotides read TGTGCCACCAGCAGAGAGATCGGGGGCACAGATACGCAGTATTTT. Full variable domain (missing parts from reference TRBV15 and TRBJ2-3): DAMVIQNPRYQVTQFGKPVTLSCSQTLNHNVMYWYQQKSSQAPKLLFHYYDKDFNNEADTPDNFQSRRPNTSFCFLDIRSPGLGDTAMYLCATSREIGGTDTQYFGPGTRLTVL.

The CDR3 reads CASSVGGLAVSGIQYF. For the CDR3, the DNA is TGTGCCAGCAGCGTCGGTGGACTAGCGGTCTCGGGCATTCAGTACTTC. This rearrangement joins TRBV9 to TRBJ2-4; TRBD2 aligns across 10 bases. The CDR3 has 16 amino acids. The germline CDR1 and CDR2 sequences are SGDLS and YYNGEE. V dropped 2 bases and J dropped 9; count of bases not matched to a gene: 11.

V and J are TRBV27 and TRBJ2-7; possibly TRBD2 for D (6 bases). CDR1 is MNHEY and CDR2 is SMNVEV in the germline V gene (reference sequence). Trimming shortened V by 2 bases and J by 0 bases, and 8 bases separated the two germline ends. The CDR3 length is 14 residues. The DNA of the CDR3 is TGTGCCAGCAGTTTAGGGGGGAACTCCTACGAGCAGTACGTC. Encoded protein: CASSLGGNSYEQYV.

The genes are TRBV24-1 and TRBJ1-5, with 8 positions matching TRBD1. Germline CDR1 KGHDR, CDR2 SFDVKD. Trimming took 7 bases from V and 7 from J; bases not matched to a gene: 8. This CDR3 region has 14 residues. CDR3 protein: CATSPQGAWQPQHF. For the CDR3, the DNA is TGTGCCACCAGCCCGCAGGGGGCATGGCAGCCCCAGCATTTT.

The DNA for the CDR3 is TGCGCCAGCAGCTTAGGGGGCGCGAGCGGGAGAACAGATACGCAGTATTTT. This sequence encodes CASSLGGASGRTDTQYF. This chain connects TRBV5-1 to TRBJ2-3; a weak D match, TRBD2 (8 bases). Germline V gene sequence: CDR1 SGHRS, CDR2 YFSETQ. Between the trimmed V and J ends, which lost 2 bases and 3 bases, there was a span of 19 bases. The CDR3 consists of 17 residues.

The chain uses TRBV5-8 and TRBJ1-3; no definite D call. The CDR3 loop spans 16 amino acids. Trimming removed 6 bases from V and 1 base from J, with 17 bases in between. Germline CDR1 and CDR2: SGHTS and YDEGEE. The CDR3 sequence is CASTPPLGESGNTIYF. CDR3 bases: TGTGCCAGCACCCCCCCGCTCGGGGAATCTGGAAACACCATATATTTT.

The chain uses TRBV28 and TRBJ2-3; a possible D gene is TRBD1 (6 bases). The germline gives CDR1 MDHEN, CDR2 SYDVKM. V dropped 7 bases and J dropped 1 base, with 15 bases sitting between them. The CDR3 sequence is 15 residues long. CDR3 loop: CASTEPRTGTDTQYF. The CDR3, as DNA: TGTGCCAGCACCGAACCGAGGACAGGCACAGATACGCAGTATTTT.

This clone was detected only a few times. The CDR3 region is CASSFRQGGYTF. The CDR3 nucleotides are TGTGCCAGCAGTTTCCGACAGGGCGGCTACACCTTC. The rearrangement links TRBV6-5 to TRBJ1-2, with 7 bases fitting TRBD1. This CDR3 comprises 12 residues. Germline V gene data show CDR1 as MNHEY and CDR2 as SVGAGI. The V gene end was trimmed by 4 bases and the J gene end by 8 bases; junction bases not matched to a gene: 4.

The CDR3 DNA sequence: TGTGCCAGCAGCCAACCAGGGGCTGGCTACACCTTC. Protein sequence: CASSQPGAGYTF. The rearrangement uses TRBV3-1 (or the pseudogene TRBV3-2) and TRBJ1-2, with a weak D call TRBD1 (6 bases). Deletions cut 2 bases from V and 7 bases from J, with 8 bases between. The CDR3 runs to 12 residues. Germline lookup yields CDR1 LGHDT and CDR2 YNNKEL (reference sequence).

The V and J genes are TRBV6-1 and TRBJ2-7; TRBD2 matches 7 bases. There are 15 residues in the CDR3. V was clipped by 0 bases and J by 0 bases; unmatched bases: 2. CDR1 is MNHNS and CDR2 is SASEGT in the germline V gene. The CDR3 DNA reads TGTGCCAGCAGTGAAGCTAGCGGGTTCTCCTACGAGCAGTACTTC. Translating it yields CASSEASGFSYEQYF.

The chain couples TRBV6-5 to TRBJ2-1; D gene ambiguous. Germline loops: CDR1 MNHEY, CDR2 SVGAGI. The CDR3 contains 15 residues. Trimming left V 7 bases short and J 0 bases short, with 13 bases between. The CDR3 DNA reads as TGTGCCAGCATCCTCTCTCAGGACTCCTACAATGAGCAGTTCTTC. Its translation is CASILSQDSYNEQFF.